This record looks at one T cell receptor (beta chain) sequence and its context. Its antigen is still unknown. Trimming took off 5 bases at V and 14 bases at J, with 10 bases between the two ends. This CDR3 is 11 amino acids long. Germline V gene sequence: CDR1 MNHEY, CDR2 SVGAGI. The sample is drawn from a study of T cells in narcolepsy. As for the study in general: Enrolled donors included narcolepsy type 1 or type 2 patients and healthy controls. Overall study results and limits: Comparing one patient's CSF and blood CD4+ clonotypes highlighted HCRT- and TRIB2-specific autoreactive clonotypes. Blood of same and different patients, but not healthy controls, reportedly held recurring autoreactive clonotypes.

Libraries were prepared by immunoSEQ multiplex PCR; TCRdb keeps only in-frame clonotypes and omits some of them. This sample has about 33,000 clones; 84% occur once, and the top ten carry 0.95% to 1.5%. The rearrangement links TRBV6-5 to TRBJ1-6, with D hard to call. The sequenced sample consisted of CD45RA- memory CD4+ T cells from PBMCs. This TCR was recovered from a human donor with narcolepsy. Written as DNA, the CDR3 is TGTGCCAGCAGTGCCACGGTCGCCCTCCACTTT. It encodes CASSATVALHF.